The entry below gives a single T cell receptor beta chain sequence along with its context. These data come from a study of blood T cell repertoires in COVID-19. About the study: Acute and convalescent COVID-19 specimens originated in the United States, Italy and Spain. PBMCs, B-cell-depleted T cells, or T cells were the source of the cDNA or gDNA that made up the material.

Germline lookup yields CDR1 MGHDK and CDR2 SYGVNS. The length of the CDR3 is 15 residues. The V end lost 4 bases, the J end lost 2 bases, and 11 bases lay between the germline ends. In the study's own analysis: Nucleated cell number was recorded as an estimate derived from reference gene primer amplification. The table came from immunoSEQ multiplex PCR; TCRdb's copy has only in-frame clones and leaves some out. D and trimming come from the DNA, and the V and J calls and clone size come from that table. The sample lists more than 200,000 clones, approximately 90% seen once, with 1.5% to 2% in the top ten.

Material: peripheral blood. V gene TRBV25-1 combines with J gene TRBJ2-2; D might be TRBD2 (5 bases). This clonotype was sampled from a man aged 70 or older with acute or convalescent COVID-19. CDR3 region: CASSATTPNTGELFF. CDR3 bases: TGTGCCAGCAGTGCGACTACCCCTAACACCGGGGAGCTGTTTTTT. Full variable domain (missing parts from reference TRBV25-1 and TRBJ2-2): EADIYQTPRYLVIGTGKKITLECSQTMGHDKMYWYQQDPGMELHLIHYSYGVNSTEKGDLSSESTVSRIRTEHFPLTLESARPSHTSQYLCASSATTPNTGELFFGEGSRLTVL.